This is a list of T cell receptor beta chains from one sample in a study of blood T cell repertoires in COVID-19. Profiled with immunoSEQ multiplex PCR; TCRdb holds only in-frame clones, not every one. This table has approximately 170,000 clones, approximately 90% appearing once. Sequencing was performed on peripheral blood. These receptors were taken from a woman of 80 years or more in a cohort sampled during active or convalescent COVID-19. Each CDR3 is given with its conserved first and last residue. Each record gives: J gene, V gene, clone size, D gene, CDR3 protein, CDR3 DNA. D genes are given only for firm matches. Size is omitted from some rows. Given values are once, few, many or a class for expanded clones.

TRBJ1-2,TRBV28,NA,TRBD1,CAVSGDRANYGYTF,TGTGCCGTCTCAGGGGACAGAGCCAACTATGGCTACACCTTC
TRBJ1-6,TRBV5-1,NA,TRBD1,CASSLGTGDNSPLHF,TGCGCCAGCAGCTTGGGTACAGGGGATAATTCACCCCTCCACTTT
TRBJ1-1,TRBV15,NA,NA,CATSRDRREAFF,TGTGCCACCAGCAGGGACAGAAGAGAAGCTTTCTTT
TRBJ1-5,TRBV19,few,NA,CASMEGNQPQHF,TGTGCCAGTATGGAGGGTAATCAGCCCCAGCATTTT
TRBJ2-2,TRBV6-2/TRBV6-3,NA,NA,CASSGHTESTGELFF,TGTGCCAGCAGTGGACATACTGAGAGCACCGGGGAGCTGTTTTTT
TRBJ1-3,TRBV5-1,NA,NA,CASSLGVRSKGNTIYF,TGCGCCAGCAGCTTGGGCGTGAGGTCGAAGGGAAACACCATATATTTT
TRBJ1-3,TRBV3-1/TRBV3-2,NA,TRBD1,CASSRRKDRQFGTGPSAAIYF,TGTGCCAGCAGCCGAAGAAAAGACAGGCAGTTTGGGACAGGGCCCTCTGCCGCCATATATTTT
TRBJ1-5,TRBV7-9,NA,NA,CASSLGPENQPQHF,TGTGCCAGCAGCTTAGGCCCTGAGAATCAGCCCCAGCATTTT
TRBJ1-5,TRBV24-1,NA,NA,CATSDAKKNSNQPQHF,TGTGCCACCAGTGATGCTAAGAAAAATAGCAATCAGCCCCAGCATTTT
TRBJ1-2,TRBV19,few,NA,CASIRRGSDYGYTF,TGTGCCAGTATTCGCAGGGGCAGTGACTATGGCTACACCTTC
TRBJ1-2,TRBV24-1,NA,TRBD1,CATSDPGQGDGYTF,TGTGCCACCAGTGACCCCGGACAGGGGGACGGCTACACCTTC
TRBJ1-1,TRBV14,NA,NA,CASSQFSVGGKAFF,TGTGCCAGCAGCCAATTTTCGGTGGGGGGAAAAGCTTTCTTT
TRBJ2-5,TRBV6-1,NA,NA,CASSEAWEKETQYF,TGTGCCAGCAGTGAAGCGTGGGAGAAAGAGACCCAGTACTTC
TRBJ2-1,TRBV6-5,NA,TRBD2,CASSWTSAYNEQFF,TGTGCCAGCAGTTGGACTAGCGCCTACAATGAGCAGTTCTTC
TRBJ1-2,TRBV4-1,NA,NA,CASSQGASNFYGYTF,TGCGCCAGCAGCCAAGGTGCCAGTAATTTTTATGGCTACACCTTC
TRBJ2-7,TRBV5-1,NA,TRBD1,CASSLADRGREQYF,TGCGCCAGCAGCTTGGCAGACAGGGGACGCGAGCAGTACTTC
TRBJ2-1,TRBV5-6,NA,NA,CASSLGLSPGSYNEQFF,TGTGCCAGCAGCCTAGGACTTTCACCCGGCTCCTACAATGAGCAGTTCTTC
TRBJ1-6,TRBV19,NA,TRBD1,CASKPGQGNFSPLHF,TGTGCCAGTAAACCGGGACAGGGGAATTTTTCACCCCTCCACTTT
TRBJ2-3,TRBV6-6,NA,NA,CASSYSARHTDTQYF,TGTGCCAGCAGTTACTCGGCCAGGCACACAGATACGCAGTATTTT
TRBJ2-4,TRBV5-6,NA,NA,CASSLASTGLAKNIQYF,TGTGCCAGCAGCTTGGCGTCGACAGGACTAGCCAAAAACATTCAGTACTTC